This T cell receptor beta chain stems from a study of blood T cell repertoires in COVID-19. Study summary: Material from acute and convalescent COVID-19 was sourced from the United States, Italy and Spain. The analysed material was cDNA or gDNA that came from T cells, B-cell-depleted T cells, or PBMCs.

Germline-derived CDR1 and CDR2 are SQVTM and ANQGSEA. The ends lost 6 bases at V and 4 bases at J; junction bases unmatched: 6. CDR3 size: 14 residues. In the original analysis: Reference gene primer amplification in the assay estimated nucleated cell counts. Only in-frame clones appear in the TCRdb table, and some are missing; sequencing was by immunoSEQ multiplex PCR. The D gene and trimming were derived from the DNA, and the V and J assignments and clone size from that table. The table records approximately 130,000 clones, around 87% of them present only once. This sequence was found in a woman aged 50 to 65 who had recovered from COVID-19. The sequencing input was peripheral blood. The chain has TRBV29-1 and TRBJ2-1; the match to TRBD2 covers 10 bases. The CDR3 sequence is CSVEREGQYNEQFF. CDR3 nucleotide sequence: TGCAGCGTGGAGCGGGAGGGCCAGTACAATGAGCAGTTCTTC.